This T cell receptor beta chain was profiled in a study of CD8+ T cells in alopecia areata. Findings of the study overall: Clonality was higher in lesional than normal scalp, especially in alopecia totalis/universalis.

Treatment in this sample: oral pan-JAK inhibitor, 5-10 mg twice daily. CDR3 length: 11 amino acids. Germline V gives CDR1 DFQATT, CDR2 SNEGSKA (reference sequence). Trimming left V 1 base short and J 5 bases short, with 5 bases between. The sample holds one count of this clone. Its antigen is undetermined. The authors extracted RNA and reverse transcribed it into cDNA as the sequencing template. Assay: immunoSEQ multiplex PCR; the TCRdb copy retains only in-frame clones and omits some. The sample has roughly 180,000 clones; roughly three fifths are singletons. This clonotype was sampled from a human donor with alopecia areata. This material consisted of CD4+ T cells sorted from blood, taken at week 4, from a patient treated with tofacitinib. The chain has TRBV20-1 and TRBJ2-5; D gene ambiguous. The CDR3 here is CSARVLETQYF. CDR3 nucleotides: TGCAGTGCTAGAGTTTTGGAGACCCAGTACTTC.